The 21 T cell receptor beta chains reported below all come from one sample, sequenced in a study of sequential checkpoint blockade in melanoma. TCRdb keeps only in-frame clones here, not all; method: immunoSEQ multiplex PCR. This sample has 23,000 or so clones, with roughly 70% found just once. Treatment given: randomized to nivolumab then ipilimumab (arm A) or the reverse (arm B). The sequenced sample was CD8+ T cells sorted from blood (inferred from file names), obtained from a patient given nivolumab and ipilimumab in sequence. The receptors were sampled from a human donor with melanoma.

The chain carries TRBV7-7 and TRBJ1-4, with D hard to call. Between the trimmed V and J ends, which lost 5 bases and 8 bases, there was a span of 9 bases. CDR1 SSHAT and CDR2 FNYEAQ come from the germline V gene (reference sequence). This CDR3 contains 12 residues. CDR3 DNA sequence: TGTGCCAGCAGCGAGGGATTGGAAAAACTGTTTTTT. Protein: CASSEGLEKLFF. The full variable domain, completed using reference TRBV7-7 and TRBJ1-4, is GAGVSQSPRYKVTKRGQDVTLRCDPISSHATLYWYQQALGQGPEFLTYFNYEAQPDKSGLPSDRFSAERPEGSISTLTIQRTEQRDSAMYRCASSEGLEKLFFGSGTQLSVL.

The chain employs TRBV11-2 and TRBJ1-1, with 9 bases aligning to TRBD1. CDR3 length: 13 amino acids. The V gene's germline CDR1 is SGHAT and CDR2 FQNNGV. V lost 5 bases, J lost 7 bases, and 5 bases stayed unmatched. CDR3 residues: CASSATGGGEAFF. CDR3 nucleotides: TGTGCCAGCAGCGCGACAGGGGGAGGTGAAGCTTTCTTT.

The chain links TRBV5-5 to TRBJ2-2, with D possibly matching TRBD1 (5 bases). Germline V gene data show CDR1 as SGHKS and CDR2 as YYEKEE (reference sequence). V dropped 5 bases and J dropped 3 bases, with 14 bases sitting between them. CDR3 length equals 15 residues. The CDR3 protein is CASRWLGRDTGELFF. As DNA, the CDR3 is TGTGCCAGCAGGTGGTTGGGCAGGGACACCGGGGAGCTGTTTTTT. The full variable domain, completed using reference TRBV5-5 and TRBJ2-2, is DAGVTQSPTHLIKTRGQQVTLRCSPISGHKSVSWYQQVLGQGPQFIFQYYEKEERGRGNFPDRFSARQFPNYSSELNVNALLLGDSALYLCASRWLGRDTGELFFGEGSRLTVL.

The chain links TRBV19 to TRBJ1-1, with D perhaps TRBD1 (5 bases). From germline, CDR1 is LNHDA and CDR2 SQIVND (reference sequence). V was trimmed by 6 bases and J by 4 bases, leaving 15 bases between them. The CDR3 consists of 14 residues. CDR3: CASSPTNGGTEAFF. In DNA, the CDR3 is TGTGCCAGTAGCCCGACGAACGGGGGCACTGAAGCTTTCTTT.

The chain has TRBV11-2 and TRBJ2-3; the match to TRBD2 covers 7 bases. Germline values: CDR1 SGHAT, CDR2 FQNNGV. CDR3 length: 15 residues. Trimming removed 1 base from V and 2 bases from J; junction bases left unmatched: 3. Written as DNA, the CDR3 is TGTGCCAGCAGCTTAGGCGCGGGGGACACAGATACGCAGTATTTT. This translates into CASSLGAGDTDTQYF.

The chain couples TRBV7-8 to TRBJ1-2; D gene uncertain. With 2 bases removed from V and 8 bases from J, the gap between germline ends came to 15 bases. This CDR3 spans 14 amino acids. CDR1 is SGHVS, CDR2 FQNEAQ, per germline. This CDR3 reads CASSLLGSGNGYTF. In nucleotides, the CDR3 is TGTGCCAGCAGCTTACTTGGTAGCGGGAACGGCTACACCTTC. Together with reference TRBV7-8 and TRBJ1-2, the CDR3 gives the full variable domain: GAGVSQSPRYKVAKRGQDVALRCDPISGHVSLFWYQQALGQGPEFLTYFQNEAQLDKSGLPSDRFFAERPEGSVSTLKIQRTQQEDSAVYLCASSLLGSGNGYTFGSGTRLTVV.

The chain recombines TRBV7-9 with TRBJ1-1; 7 bases map to TRBD1. The CDR3 is 15 amino acids. CDR1 is SEHNR, CDR2 FQNEAQ, per germline (reference sequence). Trimming at V came to 2 bases and at J to 4 bases, leaving 7 bases not matched to a gene. CDR3 loop: CASSLIQGVGTEAFF. The DNA for the CDR3 is TGTGCCAGCAGCTTAATTCAGGGGGTTGGCACTGAAGCTTTCTTT.

This clone is a singleton in its sample. The rearrangement uses TRBV4-3 and TRBJ2-3; the D gene is possibly TRBD2 (5 bases). This CDR3 comprises 14 residues. Germline CDR1 and CDR2: LGHNA and YSLEER. Trimming removed 4 bases from V and 2 bases from J, with 10 bases in between. DNA for the CDR3: TGCGCCAGCAGCCTGGAGGACCTCACAGATACGCAGTATTTT. It yields the protein CASSLEDLTDTQYF.

This clone was found a few times. The chain has TRBV27 and TRBJ1-5, with D perhaps TRBD1 (5 bases). This CDR3 comprises 14 residues. The V end lost 0 bases, the J end lost 7 bases, and 10 bases lay between the germline ends. The germline CDR1 and CDR2 sequences are MNHEY and SMNVEV (reference sequence). CDR3 in DNA: TGTGCCAGCAGTTTATCAGGGGTTGGACAGCCCCAGCATTTT. Encoded protein: CASSLSGVGQPQHF.

This clone has just a few counts. This chain joins TRBV4-1 and TRBJ2-7; 8 positions agree with TRBD1. V shed 4 bases, J shed 6 bases, and the junction held 14 bases outside the gene matches. Looked up from germline, CDR1 is MGHRA and CDR2 is YSYEKL. The CDR3 is made up of 16 amino acids. CDR3 sequence (DNA): TGCGCCAGCAGCCCCAGATGGACAGGGCCCAACCGCGAGCAGTACTTC. Amino acids: CASSPRWTGPNREQYF.

The chain recombines TRBV27 with TRBJ2-1; the match to TRBD2 covers 15 bases. The CDR3 sequence is 17 residues long. J lost 9 bases, V lost 0 bases, and 6 bases had no gene match. CDR1 is MNHEY and CDR2 is SMNVEV in the germline V gene (reference sequence). CDR3 loop: CASSLSAGLAGGSEQFF. CDR3 DNA: TGTGCCAGCAGTTTATCCGCGGGACTAGCGGGGGGAAGTGAGCAGTTCTTC.

This chain uses TRBV7-9 with TRBJ1-4; no definite D call. V was cut by 4 bases and J by 7 bases, with 7 bases left in between. Per the germline V gene, CDR1 is SEHNR and CDR2 is FQNEAQ (reference sequence). The CDR3 runs to 12 residues. The CDR3 DNA sequence: TGTGCCAGCAGCTCCTCGGGTGAAAAACTGTTTTTT. Its translation: CASSSSGEKLFF.

In this sample, this clone turned up a few times. The V and J genes are TRBV11-2 and TRBJ1-6, with no clear D. V was cut by 1 base and J by 11 bases, with 15 bases left in between. The CDR3 is made up of 15 amino acids. Germline values: CDR1 SGHAT, CDR2 FQNNGV. CDR3 nucleotide sequence: TGTGCCAGCAGCTTAGCGGCCGGCGGCGAGCCACCCCTCCACTTT. Its translation: CASSLAAGGEPPLHF. Full variable domain (missing parts from reference TRBV11-2 and TRBJ1-6): EAGVAQSPRYKIIEKRQSVAFWCNPISGHATLYWYQQILGQGPKLLIQFQNNGVVDDSQLPKDRFSAERLKGVDSTLKIQPAKLEDSAVYLCASSLAAGGEPPLHFGNGTRLTVT.

The chain couples TRBV6-1 to TRBJ1-1; 7 bases map to TRBD1. Germline-derived CDR1 and CDR2 are MNHNS and SASEGT. V was clipped by 4 bases and J by 0 bases; unmatched bases: 5. The CDR3 is 15 residues long. The CDR3 nucleotides read TGTGCCAGCAGTGGGGGGACAGACATGAACACTGAAGCTTTCTTT. Its translation: CASSGGTDMNTEAFF.

This clone was seen only a few times. V usage is TRBV7-8 and J usage is TRBJ2-5, with TRBD1 as a possible D gene (5 bases). This CDR3 spans 13 amino acids. Trimming pared 1 base from V and 4 bases from J, leaving 7 bases between. Germline CDR1 and CDR2: SGHVS and FQNEAQ. The CDR3 spells CASSLGQGETQYF. CDR3 nucleotide sequence: TGTGCCAGCAGCTTAGGCCAGGGAGAGACCCAGTACTTC.

The CDR3 DNA reads as TGTGCCAGCAGCTCGGGGTTTGGCAATCAGCCCCAGCATTTT. Translating gives CASSSGFGNQPQHF. The rearrangement uses TRBV5-8 and TRBJ1-5; D remains unclear. Germline CDR1 is SGHTS and CDR2 is YDEGEE. V was cut by 3 bases and J by 2 bases, with 9 bases left in between. The CDR3 consists of 14 residues.

The chain has TRBV9 and TRBJ2-2; TRBD1 aligns across 9 bases. The CDR3 runs to 16 residues. With 2 bases clipped from V and 4 bases from J, the junction kept 6 bases outside the gene matches. The germline gives CDR1 SGDLS, CDR2 YYNGEE. CDR3 nucleotides: TGTGCCAGCAGCGTTACAGGGGGCGAATTCACCGGGGAGCTGTTTTTT. Its translation: CASSVTGGEFTGELFF.

This clone was recorded once. V usage is TRBV4-2 and J usage is TRBJ2-5; TRBD2 aligns across 9 bases. The CDR3 has 15 residues. Germline loops: CDR1 LGHNA, CDR2 YNFKEQ. V lost 4 bases and J lost 4; bases outside the gene matches: 7. The chain's CDR3 is CASSPQSGGTETQYF. The CDR3 bases are TGTGCCAGCAGCCCTCAAAGCGGGGGGACAGAGACCCAGTACTTC.

The table lists this clone with a count of one. The CDR3 here is CASSQDWGGGAMNEQFF. DNA of the CDR3: TGCGCCAGCAGCCAAGATTGGGGCGGGGGGGCGATGAATGAGCAGTTCTTC. The rearrangement uses TRBV4-3 and TRBJ2-1; 9 bases line up with TRBD2. The CDR3 covers 17 residues. Unmatched junction bases numbered 10, after V lost 0 bases and J lost 7 bases. Germline V gene sequence: CDR1 LGHNA, CDR2 YSLEER.

This rearrangement joins TRBV5-6 to TRBJ1-2, with 8 bases matching TRBD1. Per germline, CDR1 SGHDT and CDR2 YYEEEE. The CDR3 loop spans 14 amino acids. The V gene end was trimmed by 4 bases and the J gene end by 2 bases; junction bases not matched to a gene: 4. The CDR3: CASSMGQANYGYTF. DNA of the CDR3: TGTGCCAGCAGCATGGGACAGGCGAACTATGGCTACACCTTC.

This chain joins TRBV7-9 and TRBJ2-2; maybe TRBD1 (5 bases). The V end lost 4 bases, the J end lost 5 bases, and 8 bases lay between the germline ends. CDR3 size: 13 residues. Germline V gives CDR1 SEHNR, CDR2 FQNEAQ (reference sequence). For the CDR3, the DNA is TGTGCCAGCAGCTCGACAGTAACCGGGGAGCTGTTTTTT. Its protein product is CASSSTVTGELFF.